These 9 T cell receptor beta chains were all obtained from the same sample, sequenced in a study of cytomegalovirus exposure and HLA in healthy donors. 13 Jbeta primers and 60 Vbeta primers were used for the PCR. The protocol was immunoSEQ multiplex PCR, while the TCRdb copy is restricted to in-frame clones and leaves out a portion. The repertoire includes fewer than 110,000 clones, more than 65% of them detected once, and approximately 10% sits in the top ten. The sequencing sample was made of PBMCs. The receptors derive from a woman between 18 and 29 years old in good health and CMV-seropositive.

The chain links TRBV7-2 to TRBJ2-7, with a possible D match to TRBD1 (6 bases). CDR1 and CDR2 (germline): SGHTA, FQGNSA. Between the trimmed V and J ends, which lost 0 bases and 7 bases, there was a span of 13 bases. The CDR3 extends over 14 amino acids. The CDR3 reads CASSLAWTVREQYF. The CDR3, as DNA: TGTGCCAGCAGCTTAGCGTGGACAGTAAGGGAGCAGTACTTC.

This sequence joins TRBV5-6 and TRBJ2-3, with D tentatively TRBD2 (6 bases). In germline, CDR1 is SGHDT, CDR2 YYEEEE. CDR3 size: 16 residues. V was shortened by 5 bases and J by 2 bases, with 18 bases between the two germline ends. CDR3 nucleotide sequence: TGTGCCAGCAGGAATGAGGCTCGGGGGACCACAGATACGCAGTATTTT. Protein sequence: CASRNEARGTTDTQYF.

This clone was picked up a small number of times. CDR3 sequence: CASSEFVRLNTEAFF. The CDR3 DNA reads TGTGCCAGCAGTGAATTCGTCAGGTTGAACACTGAAGCTTTCTTT. V is TRBV6-1 and J is TRBJ1-1; D remains ambiguous. The CDR3 spans 15 residues. Germline V gives CDR1 MNHNS, CDR2 SASEGT. V lost 2 bases, J lost 0 bases, and 10 bases lay in between.

V and J are TRBV18 and TRBJ2-1, with D maybe TRBD2 (7 bases). V dropped 2 bases and J dropped 4 bases, with 18 bases sitting between them. The CDR3 has 17 amino acids. Germline-derived CDR1 and CDR2 are KGHSH and LQKENI. This CDR3 is CASSPEGGRNQYNEQFF. The CDR3 bases are TGTGCCAGCTCACCAGAGGGGGGGCGGAACCAATACAATGAGCAGTTCTTC. Looking up the rest from reference TRBV18 and TRBJ2-1 gives the full variable domain: NAGVMQNPRHLVRRRGQEARLRCSPMKGHSHVYWYRQLPEEGLKFMVYLQKENIIDESGMPKERFSAEFPKEGPSILRIQQVVRGDSAAYFCASSPEGGRNQYNEQFFGPGTRLTVL.

The chain joins TRBV4-1 to TRBJ2-2; D is unclear. This CDR3 spans 14 amino acids. V was trimmed by 2 bases and J by 4 bases, leaving 8 bases between them. Germline V CDR1 and CDR2: MGHRA, YSYEKL. DNA of the CDR3: TGCGCCAGCAGCCAATCTTCTTTCACCGGGGAGCTGTTTTTT. This gives the protein CASSQSSFTGELFF.

The V gene is TRBV6-6, the J gene TRBJ1-1; D perhaps matches TRBD1 (5 bases). Trimming removed 7 bases at V and 1 base at J, with 10 bases between. The V gene's germline CDR1 is MNHNY and CDR2 SVGAGI (reference sequence). CDR3 length equals 13 residues. CDR3 sequence (DNA): TGTGCCAGCAACACAGGTTCGAACACTGAAGCTTTCTTT. It translates to CASNTGSNTEAFF.

The V gene is TRBV7-8, the J gene TRBJ2-1; D unclear. Germline lookup yields CDR1 SGHVS and CDR2 FQNEAQ. Trimming stripped 7 bases from V and 5 bases from J, with 15 bases between. This CDR3 contains 14 residues. The CDR3 protein is CASNSRVDNNEQFF. CDR3 bases: TGTGCCAGCAACTCACGGGTCGATAACAATGAGCAGTTCTTC.

The gene calls are TRBV7-2 and TRBJ1-5; D gene uncertain. CDR3 length: 11 residues. The V and J ends lost 5 bases and 11 bases respectively, with 10 bases between them. Germline V gene sequence: CDR1 SGHTA, CDR2 FQGNSA. DNA of the CDR3: TGTGCCAGCAGCCTCGACCGGGCCCAGCATTTT. Translating it yields CASSLDRAQHF.

The V gene is TRBV30, the J gene TRBJ2-1, with D perhaps TRBD2 (5 bases). Germline V lookup: CDR1 GTSNPN, CDR2 SVGIG (reference sequence). V was shortened by 1 base and J by 9 bases, with 10 bases between the two germline ends. The CDR3 has 12 residues. CDR3 nucleotides: TGTGCCTGGAGTGCCGTCGGGGTTGAGCAGTTCTTC. Residues: CAWSAVGVEQFF.